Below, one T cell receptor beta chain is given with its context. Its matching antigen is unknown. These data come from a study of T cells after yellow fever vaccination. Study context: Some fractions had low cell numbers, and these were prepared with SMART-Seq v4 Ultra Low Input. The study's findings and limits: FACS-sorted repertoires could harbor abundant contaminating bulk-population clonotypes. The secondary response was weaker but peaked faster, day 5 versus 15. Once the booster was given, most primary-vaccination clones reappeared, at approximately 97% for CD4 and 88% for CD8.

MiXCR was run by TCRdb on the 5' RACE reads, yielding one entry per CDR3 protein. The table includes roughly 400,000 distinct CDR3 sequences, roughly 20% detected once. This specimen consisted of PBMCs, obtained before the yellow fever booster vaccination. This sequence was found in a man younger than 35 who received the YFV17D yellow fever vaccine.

CDR3 sequence (DNA): TGCGCCAGCAGCGAGTGGACAGATCTTAACTATGGCTACACCTTC. The encoded protein is CASSEWTDLNYGYTF. V usage is TRBV5-1 and J usage is TRBJ1-2; the D gene is possibly TRBD1 (6 bases). Germline V gene data show CDR1 as SGHRS and CDR2 as YFSETQ. V lost 4 bases and J lost 1, with 14 bases in between. This CDR3 has 15 residues.